This T cell receptor (beta chain) emerged from a study of T cells in Graves' hyperthyroidism and ophthalmopathy. The V gene lost 5 bases and the J gene lost 6 bases, with 9 bases spanning the gap. CDR1 is SGHRS and CDR2 is YFSETQ in the germline V gene. CDR3 length: 12 residues. TCR beta CDR3 sequences were amplified from RNA transcripts. During a first-round RT-PCR of the TCR CDR3, the HTBI primer set was used. MiXCR, applied by TCRdb to the multiplex PCR reads, yields one record per CDR3 protein. The data hold about 600,000 distinct CDR3 sequences, with 16% observed a single time. This clonotype occurred many times.

Material: blood. The clonotype was recovered from a woman aged 40 to 49 with Graves' ophthalmopathy. The rearrangement links TRBV5-1 to TRBJ2-1; either TRBD1 or TRBD2 may supply D (5 bases each). The CDR3 nucleotides read TGCGCCAGCAGACGGGACCCCAATGAGCAGTTCTTC. Protein product: CASRRDPNEQFF.